This TCR beta chain was sequenced in a study of cytomegalovirus exposure and HLA in healthy donors. The protocol was immunoSEQ multiplex PCR, while the TCRdb copy is restricted to in-frame clones and leaves out a portion. The profile covers some 90,000 clones, with roughly 96% appearing a single time and 0.6% to 0.95% taken by the ten largest. The sample comprised PBMCs. The clonotype originates from a man younger than 35 in good health and CMV-seronegative.

In DNA form, the CDR3 reads TGTGCCAGCACCAGCCGGGACAGGGCCGGAAACACCATATATTTT. It specifies CASTSRDRAGNTIYF. J is TRBJ1-3 and V is TRBV6-1, with 9 positions matching TRBD1. With V trimmed by 7 bases and J by 4 bases, 8 bases remained unmatched. Germline lookup yields CDR1 MNHNS and CDR2 SASEGT. This CDR3 spans 15 amino acids.